A single sample is the source of the 8 T cell receptor beta chains below, sequenced in a study of CD8 T cells in Susac syndrome. Random hexamers were used to reverse transcribe the RNA input (about 0.5 to 1 ug). TCRdb passed the immunoSEQ multiplex PCR reads through MiXCR, listing each CDR3 protein once. The table shows hundreds of thousands of distinct CDR3 sequences, with 70% to 90% occurring only once. The sequencing input was CD8+ T cells from PBMCs. Every receptor here comes from a human donor with multiple sclerosis.

The chain links TRBV14 to TRBJ2-5, with D possibly TRBD2 on 5 matching bases. Trimming took off 1 base at V and 0 bases at J, with 12 bases between the two ends. The CDR3 totals 16 residues. The germline CDR1 and CDR2 sequences are SGHDN and FVKESK. The CDR3 region is CASSQVLRGYQETQYF. The CDR3 nucleotides read TGTGCCAGCAGCCAAGTCTTGCGAGGGTACCAAGAGACCCAGTACTTC.

The CDR3 region has the DNA TGCAGTGCGCACACAACAGGGGGCGTTAATGAAAAACTGTTTTTT. Its protein is CSAHTTGGVNEKLFF. This rearrangement joins TRBV20-1 to TRBJ1-4, with TRBD1 matching 9 bases. This CDR3 contains 15 residues. Germline V gene sequence: CDR1 DFQATT, CDR2 SNEGSKA (reference sequence). J was trimmed by 4 bases and V by 6 bases; bases with no gene match: 9.

The chain links TRBV9 to TRBJ1-2; tentatively, D is TRBD1 (6 bases). Germline lookup yields CDR1 SGDLS and CDR2 YYNGEE. The CDR3 length is 14 residues. Trimming cost V 0 bases and J 7 bases, with 13 bases left between them. CDR3 amino acids: CASSVVQGTFGYTF. CDR3 nucleotides: TGTGCCAGCAGCGTAGTACAGGGAACTTTTGGCTACACCTTC.

This sequence joins TRBV15 and TRBJ2-6, with 7 bases fitting TRBD2. V lost 6 bases, J lost 0 bases, and 11 bases stayed unmatched. The CDR3 runs 18 residues. Germline CDR1 and CDR2: LNHNV and YYDKDF (reference sequence). This CDR3 reads CATSGRGDILSGANVLTF. The CDR3 coding sequence is TGTGCCACCAGTGGACGGGGGGATATCCTCTCTGGGGCCAACGTCCTGACTTTC.

This clonotype was counted once. The V gene is TRBV28, the J gene TRBJ2-1, with TRBD1 as a possible D gene (6 bases). Trimming shortened V by 7 bases and J by 5 bases, and 18 bases separated the two germline ends. Germline assignment: CDR1 MDHEN and CDR2 SYDVKM. The CDR3 runs to 15 residues. The CDR3, as DNA: TGTGCCAGCATTTCTAGCCGGGACACTCACAATGAGCAGTTCTTC. This gives the protein CASISSRDTHNEQFF.

This sequence joins TRBV4-3 and TRBJ1-4; D possibly corresponds to TRBD1 (5 bases). Between the trimmed V and J ends, which lost 0 bases and 7 bases, there was a span of 12 bases. The germline gives CDR1 LGHNA, CDR2 YSLEER. The CDR3 consists of 15 residues. In DNA, the CDR3 is TGCGCCAGCAGCCAAGATGGGCAGGGAAGTGAAAAACTGTTTTTT. Residues: CASSQDGQGSEKLFF.

This clonotype appeared a few times. This sequence joins TRBV24-1 and TRBJ2-7, with D perhaps TRBD1 or TRBD2 (6 bases each). Germline V lookup: CDR1 KGHDR, CDR2 SFDVKD. The CDR3 sequence is 12 residues long. Trimming took off 9 bases at V and 0 bases at J, with 8 bases between the two ends. CDR3 region: CATAGHSYEQYF. The CDR3 coding sequence is TGTGCCACCGCGGGACACTCCTACGAGCAGTACTTC.

V and J are TRBV7-6 and TRBJ2-7; D call uncertain. Germline V gene data show CDR1 as SGHVS and CDR2 as FNYEAQ. The CDR3 length is 14 residues. Deletions cut 3 bases from V and 0 bases from J, with 9 bases between. The DNA for the CDR3 is TGTGCCAGCAGCTTTGGCTCAGGCTCCTACGAGCAGTACTTC. This gives the protein CASSFGSGSYEQYF.